A selection of T cell receptor beta chains follows, all from one sample in a study of blood T cell repertoires in COVID-19. Profiled with immunoSEQ multiplex PCR; TCRdb holds only in-frame clones, not every one. The repertoire consists of roughly 300,000 clones, with 88% occurring once and the leading ten covering roughly 9%. Specimen: peripheral blood. Receptors originate from a man younger than 30 with active or convalescent COVID-19. The CDR3 runs from the conserved cysteine through the conserved F or W. Each record gives: J gene, V gene, clone size, D gene, CDR3 DNA, CDR3 protein. A D gene is named only where the DNA matches it firmly. Some rows mark clone size as missing; the rest say once, few, many or name a class of expanded clone.

TRBJ2-1 TRBV6-5 - - TGTGCCATCCCCTGGGTGGAGTTTCCCGGTGAGCAGTTCTTC CAIPWVEFPGEQFF
TRBJ1-2 TRBV19 - - TGTGCCAGTAGTACAGGGCCTAACTATGGCTACACCTTC CASSTGPNYGYTF
TRBJ2-3 TRBV15 - - TGTGCCACCAGCAGAGATCGGTGGGGGGAAGACACAGATACGCAGTATTTT CATSRDRWGEDTDTQYF
TRBJ1-1 TRBV2 - - TGTGCCAGCTTCGACAGGTTGGTCGGGAACACTGAAGCTTTCTTT CASFDRLVGNTEAFF
TRBJ1-6 TRBV10-3 - TRBD1 TGTGCCATCAGTGAGTCGAAGTGGGGACAGGGATCGCGTAATTCACCCCTCCACTTT CAISESKWGQGSRNSPLHF
TRBJ1-1 TRBV13 - TRBD1 TGTGCCAGCAGCTTAGTGACAGGGCCTCCGAACACTGAAGCTTTCTTT CASSLVTGPPNTEAFF
TRBJ1-5 TRBV5-8 - TRBD1 TGTGCCAGCAGCCGGACAGGGAATAGCAATCAGCCCCAGCATTTT CASSRTGNSNQPQHF
TRBJ2-2 TRBV7-9 few - TGTGCCATAGACACCGGGGAGCTGTTTTTT CAIDTGELFF
TRBJ1-1 TRBV2 - - TGTGCCAGCAGTGGAGATGGAGGGCTTGAAGCTTTCTTT CASSGDGGLEAFF
TRBJ2-1 TRBV13 - - TGTGCCAGCAGCTTAGTACGATACGAGGGATACAATGAGCAGTTCTTC CASSLVRYEGYNEQFF
TRBJ2-7 TRBV9 - - TGTGCCAGCAGCGTAGGGGTGACAGGACACCCCTACGAGCAGTACTTC CASSVGVTGHPYEQYF
TRBJ1-2 TRBV2 - - TGTGCCAGCAGTGAACCCGGTGGCTACACCTTC CASSEPGGYTF
TRBJ1-1 TRBV5-1 - TRBD1 TGCGCCAGCAGCCTTCGACAGGGTAACACTGAAGCTTTCTTT CASSLRQGNTEAFF
TRBJ1-2 TRBV7-9 - - TGTGCCAGCAGCTTAGGTTTCAACTCTAACTATGGCTACACCTTC CASSLGFNSNYGYTF
TRBJ1-1 TRBV12-3/TRBV12-4 - TRBD1 TGTGCCAGCTGGGACAGGGGCACTGAAGCTTTCTTT CASWDRGTEAFF
TRBJ1-2 TRBV12-3/TRBV12-4 - - TGTGCCAGCAGTCTAACAGGGAGCTATGGCTACACCTTC CASSLTGSYGYTF
TRBJ1-2 TRBV7-9 - - TGTGCCAGCAGCTTAGGAGGAAGCTATGGCTACACCTTC CASSLGGSYGYTF
TRBJ1-5 TRBV4-3 - - TGCGCCAGCAGCTTGACAGAGGGGGATCAGTCCCAGCATTTT CASSLTEGDQSQHF
TRBJ1-2 TRBV7-9 once - TGTGCCAGCAGCTTAGTTGACAGGCCCAGTGGCTATGGCTACACCTTC CASSLVDRPSGYGYTF
TRBJ2-1 TRBV2 - TRBD1 TGTGCCAGCACCGTAACGAACAGGGGCAATGAGCAGTTCTTC CASTVTNRGNEQFF
TRBJ1-6 TRBV4-1 few - TGCGCCAGCAGCCAAGATGGCTTCTCCTATAATTCACCCCTCCACTTT CASSQDGFSYNSPLHF
TRBJ2-3 TRBV7-6 - TRBD1 TGTGCCAGCAGCCTTCGCCCTAACAGGGGGAGCACAGATACGCAGTATTTT CASSLRPNRGSTDTQYF
TRBJ2-2 TRBV5-1 - TRBD2 TGCGCCAGCAGCACCGGGACTAGCGGGGGGGCTATCGGGGAGCTGTTTTTT CASSTGTSGGAIGELFF
TRBJ1-1 TRBV3-1/TRBV3-2 few - TGTGCCAGCAGCCAAGGAACACCGGGGTACACTGAAGCTTTCTTT CASSQGTPGYTEAFF
TRBJ1-2 TRBV3-1/TRBV3-2 - - TGTGCCAGCAGCCATCACCGGGATCGGGGGGTGTCTGGCTACACCTTC CASSHHRDRGVSGYTF
TRBJ2-2 TRBV4-3 - TRBD2 TGCGCCAGCAGCCCTAGACTAGCGGGGCCCCCCGGGGAGCTGTTTTTT CASSPRLAGPPGELFF
TRBJ1-2 TRBV20-1 - - TGCAGTGCCCTGGGAGGGGTCGGCTACACCTTC CSALGGVGYTF
TRBJ2-5 TRBV13 - - TGTGCCAGCAGCTTAAGGGACTCGGAGGCCCAGTACTTC CASSLRDSEAQYF
TRBJ1-2 TRBV2 - - TGTGCCAGCACCGACAGGTCGCGGGGCTACACCTTC CASTDRSRGYTF
TRBJ2-3 TRBV4-2 - - TGTGCCAGCAAATACGGGGATACGCAGTATTTT CASKYGDTQYF
TRBJ1-1 TRBV2 - - TGTGCCACCTCGACAGGTCCCCGAACTGAAGCTTTCTTT CATSTGPRTEAFF
TRBJ1-6 TRBV19 - - TGTGCCAGTAGTCACGGGAGAAATAATTCACCCCTCCACTTT CASSHGRNNSPLHF
TRBJ1-1 TRBV6-2/TRBV6-3 - - TGTGCCAGCAGTTGGTCCAGGGAAGTTGCCCTCACTGAAGCTTTCTTT CASSWSREVALTEAFF
TRBJ1-2 TRBV18 - TRBD1 TGTGCCAGCTCGAGGACAGGACAAACCTATGGCTACACCTTC CASSRTGQTYGYTF
TRBJ1-2 TRBV2 - - TGTGCCAGCAGCCAAGAAACAGCTAACTATGGCTACACCTTC CASSQETANYGYTF
TRBJ2-7 TRBV9 once - TGTGCCAGCAGCGTAGAACAGGGCCCCTACGAGCAGTACTTC CASSVEQGPYEQYF
TRBJ2-5 TRBV25-1 - TRBD2 TGTGCCAGCAGTGATACTCGGACTAGCGGAGGGAGAGAGACCCAGTACTTC CASSDTRTSGGRETQYF
TRBJ2-5 TRBV4-1 once TRBD2 TGCGCCAGCAGCCAAGCGGGGGGGCGGGAGACCCAGTACTTC CASSQAGGRETQYF
TRBJ2-7 TRBV19 - - TGTGCCAGTAATCAGGGCATGGCCTCCTACGAGCAGTACTTC CASNQGMASYEQYF
TRBJ2-3 TRBV9 - TRBD1 TGTGCCAGCAGCGCCGCTAACAGGGGGCGCGCAGATACGCAGTATTTT CASSAANRGRADTQYF